This T cell receptor (beta chain) was retrieved from a study of shared T cell receptors in the human thymus. Method: immunoSEQ multiplex PCR; TCRdb's copy keeps in-frame clones and lacks some. Among some 760,000 clones listed, approximately 85% were seen once. Germline CDR1 reads SGDLS; CDR2 reads YYNGEE. V shed 4 bases and J 5 bases; nucleotides not matched to a gene: 3. This CDR3 spans 13 amino acids. For this clone: In the same sample, other DNA sequences code for this CDR3.

Separately, the same data were catalogued under a study of human thymus T cells.

This sequence originates from a girl younger than two with a congenital heart defect. Sequencing was performed on thymocytes. This chain links TRBV9 with TRBJ1-1; the match to TRBD1 covers 9 bases. Here the CDR3 reads CASSTGGRTEAFF. Written as DNA, the CDR3 is TGTGCCAGCAGCACAGGGGGCAGGACTGAAGCTTTCTTT.